This T cell receptor (beta chain) was profiled in a study of memory B cells and T cells in multiple sclerosis. Overall study results and limits: Clone-set sizes differed between compartments, so shared clonotype counts needed normalization.

Separate sequencing covered autoproliferating (CFSE-dim) and non-proliferating (CFSE-high) T cells from stimulus-free culture. Cultures began with 5x10^7 CFSE-labeled PBMCs, unstimulated for roughly seven days, with replicate wells pooled. PBMCs were labeled with approximately 0.53 uM CFSE and cultured without exogenous stimuli. As concerns this clone: Its antigen is currently unknown.

Only in-frame clones appear in the TCRdb table, and some are missing; sequencing was by immunoSEQ multiplex PCR. The profile shows 30,000 to 40,000 clones, roughly 86% of them singletons. Looked up from germline, CDR1 is MNHEY and CDR2 is SVGAGI. V shed 4 bases and J shed 4 bases, with 19 bases lying between them. The CDR3 covers 16 residues. The gene calls are TRBV6-5 and TRBJ1-2; D unclear. The sample taken for sequencing was PBMCs from blood kept in culture. The sequence derives from a human donor with multiple sclerosis. The CDR3 DNA reads as TGTGCCAGCAGTTTACATGGACGGGGTCCTCTCTATGGCTACACCTTC. Its translation: CASSLHGRGPLYGYTF.